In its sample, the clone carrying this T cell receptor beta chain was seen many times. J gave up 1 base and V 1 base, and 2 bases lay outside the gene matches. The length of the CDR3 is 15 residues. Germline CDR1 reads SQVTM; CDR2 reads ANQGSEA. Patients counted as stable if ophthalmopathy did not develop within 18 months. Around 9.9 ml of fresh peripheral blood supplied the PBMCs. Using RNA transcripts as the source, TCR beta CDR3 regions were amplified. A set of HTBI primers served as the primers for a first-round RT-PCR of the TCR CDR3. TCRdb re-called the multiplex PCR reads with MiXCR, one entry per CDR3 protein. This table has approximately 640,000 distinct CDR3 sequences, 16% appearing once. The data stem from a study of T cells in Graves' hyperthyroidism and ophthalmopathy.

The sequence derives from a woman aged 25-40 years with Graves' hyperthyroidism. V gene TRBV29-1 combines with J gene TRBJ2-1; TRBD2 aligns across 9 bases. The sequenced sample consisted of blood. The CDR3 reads CSVEGGLASYNEQFF. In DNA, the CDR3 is TGCAGCGTTGAAGGGGGACTAGCTTCCTACAATGAGCAGTTCTTC.